The table lists the clone carrying this T cell receptor (beta chain) with a few counts. Its specificity is unknown. The 5'RACE method, run with constant-segment primers, produced TCR alpha and TCR beta cDNA libraries (carrying sample barcodes and UMIs). TCRdb passed the 5' RACE reads through MiXCR, listing each CDR3 protein once. This table holds hundreds of thousands of distinct CDR3 sequences, about a sixth found once. The CDR3 consists of 13 residues. Germline V gives CDR1 MNHEY, CDR2 SVGEGT. Trimming pared 7 bases from V and 1 base from J, leaving 11 bases between. The data originate from a study of T-cell memory formation after mild COVID-19. Study details: The study found TCR clusters largely donor specific. Whole-study findings and limits: CD4+ contracting clones were mainly CM and EM; CD8+ ones, EMRA. There were some responding clones in pre-infection memory, which suggested that cross-reactive memory had joined.

The gene calls are TRBV6-2 or TRBV6-3 and TRBJ2-7; possibly TRBD1 for D (5 bases). This receptor was obtained from an adult woman who had mild COVID-19 (a few samples of this study predate the infection). Cell type and time point are not known. Sample: PBMCs or a T cell subset sorted from them (not recorded which). The CDR3 DNA follows: TGTGCCAGCATACGGCAGGGTTCCTACGAGCAGTACTTC. It encodes CASIRQGSYEQYF.